These 17 T cell receptor beta chains share one sample of origin, sequenced in a study of post-analysis software for immune sequencing data. These receptors' targets are unknown. Study-wide results and limits: Patients carried roughly five TRBV segments more frequently than controls did, and TRBV5-6, TRBV5-1 and TRBV20-1 were among them.

The authors incorporated unique molecular identifiers into the TCR beta cDNA libraries. TCRdb called the PCR reads again in MiXCR, with one record for every CDR3 protein. Of approximately 440,000 distinct CDR3 sequences listed, under 55% were seen once; the top ten hold 9% to 14%. The sample was blood. The receptors derive from a girl aged 10-17 years with multiple sclerosis.

This clonotype was seen only a few times. CDR3 protein: CSARGGQSSYNEQFF. The CDR3 coding sequence is TGCAGTGCTAGAGGGGGACAAAGCTCCTACAATGAGCAGTTCTTC. The chain combines TRBV20-1 with TRBJ2-1, with D perhaps matching TRBD1 (6 bases). V was clipped by 1 base and J by 0 bases, with 10 bases between them. This CDR3 comprises 15 residues. The germline gives CDR1 DFQATT, CDR2 SNEGSKA (reference sequence).

Only one count was recorded for this clonotype. CDR3 region: CASSDDEETETYEQYF. CDR3 DNA: TGTGCCAGCAGTGACGATGAGGAGACAGAGACTTACGAGCAGTACTTC. The chain has TRBV25-1 and TRBJ2-7, with a tentative D call TRBD1 (5 bases). The CDR3 extends over 16 amino acids. Per the germline V gene, CDR1 is MGHDK and CDR2 is SYGVNS. V lost 3 bases and J 4 bases, leaving 19 bases between the germline ends.

This sequence joins TRBV20-1 and TRBJ1-5; possibly TRBD1 for D (5 bases). The V gene's germline CDR1 is DFQATT and CDR2 SNEGSKA (reference sequence). The length of the CDR3 is 14 residues. V was trimmed by 0 bases and J by 7 bases, leaving 13 bases between them. CDR3 loop: CSARDQGPGQPQHF. The CDR3 coding sequence is TGCAGTGCTAGAGATCAGGGTCCCGGGCAGCCCCAGCATTTT.

The chain joins TRBV29-1 to TRBJ2-7; 7 positions agree with TRBD1. Germline CDR1 SQVTM, CDR2 ANQGSEA. The CDR3 totals 13 residues. The ends lost 5 bases at V and 0 bases at J; junction bases unmatched: 4. The CDR3 spells CSVTTGHSYEQYF. The CDR3 DNA reads as TGCAGCGTTACGACAGGGCACTCCTACGAGCAGTACTTC.

The chain joins TRBV7-9 to TRBJ2-1; D perhaps matches TRBD1 (6 bases). The V end was cut by 4 bases, the J end by 9 bases, with 22 bases between. The CDR3 sequence is 16 residues long. Per germline, CDR1 SEHNR and CDR2 FQNEAQ (reference sequence). The CDR3 DNA reads TGTGCCAGCAGCTCAATCGAGGGACAACTTCACGGTGAGCAGTTCTTC. Amino acids: CASSSIEGQLHGEQFF.

This clonotype was detected only a few times. This sequence joins TRBV7-2 and TRBJ2-3; 7 nucleotides align to TRBD2. The J segment lost 8 bases and the V segment lost 7 bases, leaving 12 bases of the junction unmatched. CDR1 is SGHTA and CDR2 is FQGNSA in the germline V gene. The length of the CDR3 is 14 residues. For the CDR3, the DNA is TGTGCCAGCACAAAGCAGGAGCGGGATTCTACGCAGTATTTT. Amino acids: CASTKQERDSTQYF.

The CDR3 DNA sequence: TGCAGCGTTAGCAGGGAGGGGATCAGCTCCTACGAGCAGTACTTC. Its protein is CSVSREGISSYEQYF. The chain employs TRBV29-1 and TRBJ2-7; TRBD2 aligns across 7 bases. Germline assignment: CDR1 SQVTM and CDR2 ANQGSEA. With 5 bases clipped from V and 0 bases from J, the junction kept 10 bases outside the gene matches. There are 15 residues in the CDR3.

There are a few counts of this clonotype. V is TRBV15 and J is TRBJ2-7; 11 bases agree with TRBD2. The germline gives CDR1 LNHNV, CDR2 YYDKDF (reference sequence). Unmatched junction bases numbered 4, after V lost 0 bases and J lost 6 bases. The CDR3 runs to 15 residues. CDR3 sequence (DNA): TGTGCCACCAGCAGAGATCCTCTAGCGGGAGGCGAGCAGTACTTC. It encodes CATSRDPLAGGEQYF.

The genes are TRBV20-1 and TRBJ2-2; 8 nucleotides match TRBD1. With V trimmed by 0 bases and J by 1 base, 4 bases remained unmatched. The CDR3 has 16 amino acids. Germline V gene data show CDR1 as DFQATT and CDR2 as SNEGSKA (reference sequence). CDR3 in amino acids: CSARDPGQGNTGELFF. The CDR3 DNA follows: TGCAGTGCTAGAGACCCAGGACAGGGGAACACCGGGGAGCTGTTTTTT.

This chain uses TRBV9 with TRBJ2-5; the match to TRBD1 covers 10 bases. Germline values: CDR1 SGDLS, CDR2 YYNGEE. The V segment lost 3 bases and the J segment 1 base; nucleotides outside the gene matches: 9. The CDR3 extends over 17 amino acids. Written as DNA, the CDR3 is TGTGCCAGCAGCGCAGGTGTGGGGACAGGGGCCCAAGAGACCCAGTACTTC. It yields the protein CASSAGVGTGAQETQYF.

There are a few counts of this clonotype. The chain links TRBV29-1 to TRBJ2-3; 7 nucleotides match TRBD1. This CDR3 region has 12 residues. V shed 4 bases and J 4 bases; nucleotides not matched to a gene: 2. Germline-derived CDR1 and CDR2 are SQVTM and ANQGSEA. For the CDR3, the DNA is TGCAGCGTTGGACAGGGTCCAGATACGCAGTATTTT. As protein: CSVGQGPDTQYF.

The chain is built from TRBV2 and TRBJ2-1; D is undetermined. V was clipped by 1 base and J by 0 bases, with 7 bases between them. The germline gives CDR1 SNHLY, CDR2 FYNNEI. The CDR3 loop spans 15 amino acids. This chain's CDR3 is CASSEVRSSYNEQFF. In DNA form, the CDR3 reads TGTGCCAGCAGTGAAGTCCGGAGCTCCTACAATGAGCAGTTCTTC.

The chain uses TRBV5-1 and TRBJ2-3, with D possibly TRBD2 on 6 matching bases. Between the trimmed V and J ends, which lost 5 bases and 2 bases, there was a span of 18 bases. Per the germline V gene, CDR1 is SGHRS and CDR2 is YFSETQ. This CDR3 comprises 16 residues. The CDR3 spells CASSALGGAITDTQYF. As DNA, the CDR3 is TGCGCCAGCAGTGCCTTGGGCGGGGCCATCACAGATACGCAGTATTTT.

The rearrangement uses TRBV27 and TRBJ1-4; tentative D call: TRBD1 (6 bases). Trimming took off 5 bases at V and 0 bases at J, with 22 bases between the two ends. The germline V gene encodes CDR1 MNHEY and CDR2 SMNVEV (reference sequence). CDR3 length equals 19 residues. The CDR3 region is CASSASRGRASATNEKLFF. In DNA, the CDR3 is TGTGCCAGCAGTGCATCTCGGGGGCGAGCATCCGCAACTAATGAAAAACTGTTTTTT. Full variable domain (remainder filled in from reference TRBV27 and TRBJ1-4): EAQVTQNPRYLITVTGKKLTVTCSQNMNHEYMSWYRQDPGLGLRQIYYSMNVEVTDKGDVPEGYKVSRKEKRNFPLILESPSPNQTSLYFCASSASRGRASATNEKLFFGSGTQLSVL.

The chain joins TRBV12-3 or TRBV12-4 to TRBJ2-1, with 7 bases aligning to TRBD1. The V gene end was trimmed by 5 bases and the J gene end by 6 bases; junction bases not matched to a gene: 10. The CDR3 has 15 residues. This chain's CDR3 is CASSNRLGQLNEQFF. In nucleotides, the CDR3 is TGTGCCAGCAGTAATAGACTGGGACAGCTCAATGAGCAGTTCTTC.

V and J are TRBV20-1 and TRBJ2-3; D assignment may be TRBD1 or TRBD2 (5 bases each). The V end lost 5 bases, the J end lost 2 bases, and 17 bases lay between the germline ends. Germline assignment: CDR1 DFQATT and CDR2 SNEGSKA (reference sequence). The CDR3 spans 15 residues. CDR3 sequence reads: CSAFTGVGATDTQYF. The CDR3 coding sequence is TGCAGTGCTTTTACCGGGGTCGGGGCCACAGATACGCAGTATTTT.

This clonotype was recorded many times. This sequence joins TRBV12-3 or TRBV12-4 and TRBJ2-3; 14 bases align to TRBD2. CDR3 length equals 16 residues. J lost 1 base, V lost 6 bases, and 3 bases had no gene match. In DNA, the CDR3 is TGTGCCAGCAGCTCGGGACTAGCGGGAGGCACAGATACGCAGTATTTT. Amino acids: CASSSGLAGGTDTQYF.